This is a list of T cell receptor beta chains from one sample in a study of Graves' ophthalmopathy and Graves' hyperthyroidism. TCRdb recomputed calls from the multiplex PCR reads with MiXCR, one row per CDR3 protein. The sample lists over a million distinct CDR3 sequences, about two fifths occurring once. The sample comprised peripheral blood or thyroid tissue (not recorded which). These receptors came from an adult man with Graves' hyperthyroidism. Each CDR3 is given with its conserved first and last residue. The D gene is left open where the match is weak. Not all rows give a size; the values are once, few, many and, for expanded clones, a class.

TRBJ2-5,many,-,TRBV29-1,TGCAGCGTCGCCCAGGCCGGGGGCAGGGAGACCCAGTACTTC,CSVAQAGGRETQYF
TRBJ2-7,few,-,TRBV29-1,TGCAGCCCGCGACTTGCCTCCTACGAGCAGTACTTC,CSPRLASYEQYF
TRBJ1-2,many,-,TRBV28,TGTGCCACCGGGTTCTATGGCTACACCTTC,CATGFYGYTF
TRBJ1-2,many,-,TRBV20-1,TGCAGTGCTCAGCTGTGGACAGACGGCTACACCTTC,CSAQLWTDGYTF
TRBJ2-7,many,-,TRBV10-3,TGTGCCATCAGTGACCCCCCTGGGGGCTCCTACGAGCAGTACTTC,CAISDPPGGSYEQYF
TRBJ1-5,many,TRBD1,TRBV19,TGTGCCAGTAGCCGGACAGGGCAGAATCAGCCCCAGCATTTT,CASSRTGQNQPQHF
TRBJ1-3,-,-,TRBV10-2,TGCGCCAGCAGCCGCGGGGGGGTTGACTCTGGAAACACCATATATTTT,CASSRGGVDSGNTIYF
TRBJ1-4,many,-,TRBV12-3/TRBV12-4,TGTGCCAGCAGTCTCCGGGAGGAAAAACTGTTTTTT,CASSLREEKLFF
TRBJ1-1,many,TRBD1,TRBV20-1,TGCAGTGCTAGGGATGAGACAGGGTGGGATGCCGAAGCTTTCTTT,CSARDETGWDAEAFF
TRBJ1-5,-,-,TRBV24-1,TGTGCCACCCTCCCCCCGGGGCAATGGAATCAGCCCCAGCATTTT,CATLPPGQWNQPQHF
TRBJ1-2,-,-,TRBV29-1,TGCAGCGTGGACGGGGGACATGGCTACACCTTC,CSVDGGHGYTF
TRBJ2-7,few,-,TRBV7-8,TGTGCCAGCAGCCAGCTTTCGGCGGGCTCCTACGAGCAGTACTTC,CASSQLSAGSYEQYF
TRBJ2-7,many,TRBD1,TRBV19,TGTGCCAGTACCGCCGCGGACAGGGGGCATTACGAGCAGTACTTC,CASTAADRGHYEQYF
TRBJ1-4,few,-,TRBV14,TGTGCCAGCTCACCACCGATTAGCCGGGAAAAACTGTTTTTT,CASSPPISREKLFF
TRBJ1-2,many,-,TRBV6-5,TGTGCCAGCAGTGGGGGGGGCAGGGCTGGATATGGCTACACCTTC,CASSGGGRAGYGYTF
TRBJ1-5,-,TRBD1,TRBV3-1,TGTGCCAGCAGAGGACCGGGACAGTCCAATCAGCCCCAGCATTTT,CASRGPGQSNQPQHF
TRBJ2-7,-,-,TRBV5-1,TGCGCCAGCAGCTTGAAGGCTAGCAGTGGGAGTAGCTCCTACGAGCAGTACTTC,CASSLKASSGSSSYEQYF
TRBJ1-4,once,-,TRBV4-3,TGCGCCAGCAGCCAAGAAGGAGGGGGAAAACTGTTTTTT,CASSQEGGGKLFF
TRBJ1-6,-,-,TRBV10-3,TGTGCCATCAGTGATGAAGGGAGGAATTCACCCCTCCACTTT,CAISDEGRNSPLHF
TRBJ1-2,-,TRBD1,TRBV5-1,TGCGCCAGCAGCTTGAAGCAGGGGGCGCATTATGGCTACACCTTC,CASSLKQGAHYGYTF
TRBJ1-1,-,-,TRBV12-3/TRBV12-4,TGTGCCAGCGCCTGGTCGGACGGCATGAACACTGAAGCTTTCTTT,CASAWSDGMNTEAFF
TRBJ1-2,-,-,TRBV9,TGTGCCAGCAGCCGGAGGGAGGGGTCAGGACGTGGCTACACCTTC,CASSRREGSGRGYTF
TRBJ2-7,many,TRBD1,TRBV7-3,TGTGCCAGCAGCTTAATGTCAGGGGGCCGCTACGAGCAGTACTTC,CASSLMSGGRYEQYF
TRBJ2-5,many,-,TRBV5-5,TGTGCCAGCAGCTGGCCCCAGGGAAGCCAAGAGACCCAGTACTTC,CASSWPQGSQETQYF
TRBJ2-5,-,-,TRBV6-2/TRBV6-3,TGTGCCAGCAGTTACGGCAGGGGTCGAGGGGAGACCCAGTACTTC,CASSYGRGRGETQYF
TRBJ1-1,-,-,TRBV9,TGTGCCAGCAGCTCCATCCAAAGGGTCACTGAAGCTTTCTTT,CASSSIQRVTEAFF
TRBJ1-2,many,-,TRBV2,TGTGCCAGCAGGGTCAGGGCCTCCCGGGATGGCTACACCTTC,CASRVRASRDGYTF
TRBJ2-7,few,-,TRBV3-1,TGTGCCAGCAGCCCAGGGGATTTGGGCTACGAGCAGTACTTC,CASSPGDLGYEQYF
TRBJ2-6,many,-,TRBV14,TGTGCCAGCAGCCAAACTGGGGCCAACGTCCTGACTTTC,CASSQTGANVLTF
TRBJ1-2,once,-,TRBV29-1,TGCAGCGTTGACCCCAGGACAGACTATGGCTACACCTTC,CSVDPRTDYGYTF
TRBJ2-6,many,-,TRBV29-1,TGCAGCGTTTTGGGGGTAGGGGTTGGGGCCAACGTCCTGACTTTC,CSVLGVGVGANVLTF
TRBJ1-2,many,TRBD1,TRBV20-1,TGCAGTGCTAGAGAGGGACAGGGAAACTATGGCTACACCTTC,CSAREGQGNYGYTF
TRBJ2-6,-,TRBD1,TRBV14,TGTGCCAGCAGCCGAGTAGGGGGCAACATCTCTGGGGCCAACGTCCTGACTTTC,CASSRVGGNISGANVLTF
TRBJ2-3,-,TRBD2,TRBV20-1,TGCAGTACCGGTGGCTCTAGCGGGGGCACAGATACGCAGTATTTT,CSTGGSSGGTDTQYF
TRBJ2-5,-,-,TRBV6-5,TGTGCCAGCAGTTACTCGGGGCAGGTTCAGTACTTC,CASSYSGQVQYF
TRBJ1-1,-,-,TRBV29-1,TGCAGCTTCCCGGGCCGCCCGGGAGGCACTGAAGCTTTCTTT,CSFPGRPGGTEAFF
TRBJ2-7,-,-,TRBV2,TGTGCCAGCAGTACCTCTCGGGGATACGAGCAGTACTTC,CASSTSRGYEQYF
TRBJ2-7,many,TRBD1,TRBV7-8,TGTGCCAGCAGCTCACCGGTGGGGGCAGGGGGCGAGCAGTACTTC,CASSSPVGAGGEQYF
TRBJ2-7,many,-,TRBV12-3/TRBV12-4,TGTGCCAGCAGCCCCTCCTCAGGACAAACCGGGGTAGCCGAGCAGTACTTC,CASSPSSGQTGVAEQYF
TRBJ2-5,-,-,TRBV10-1,TGCGCCAGCAGTGAGTCAGTGGCAGGAGGAGAGACCCAGTACTTC,CASSESVAGGETQYF
TRBJ2-5,-,-,TRBV7-9,TGTGCCAGCAGTTCTACAGGGACGGAGACCCAGTACTTC,CASSSTGTETQYF
TRBJ1-2,many,-,TRBV20-1,TGCAGTGCTAGTAGCAGGGCAGACTATGGCTACACCTTC,CSASSRADYGYTF
TRBJ2-2,-,TRBD1,TRBV20-1,TGCAGTGCTGACCCTCCGGGACAGGGGGCCGGAGAGCTGTTTTTT,CSADPPGQGAGELFF
TRBJ2-2,few,TRBD2,TRBV20-1,TGCAGTGCTAGCCGGGAGGCCACCGGGGAGCTGTTTTTT,CSASREATGELFF
TRBJ1-1,many,-,TRBV10-3,TGTGCCATCAGTGACCCAGGGTACGCGAACACTGAAGCTTTCTTT,CAISDPGYANTEAFF
TRBJ2-5,many,-,TRBV4-1,TGCGCCAGCAGCCAAGGGAACCAAGAGACCCAGTACTTC,CASSQGNQETQYF
TRBJ2-7,-,TRBD1,TRBV15,TGTGCCACCAGCAGGCGACAGGGGGCACGCGAGCAGTACTTC,CATSRRQGAREQYF
TRBJ1-5,-,-,TRBV24-1,TGTGCCACGGGAACCGAACAGGGCAATCAGCCCCAGCATTTT,CATGTEQGNQPQHF
TRBJ2-7,few,-,TRBV7-6,TGTGCCAGCAGCCTCAATGCAGGGTTTGCCTTTGAGCAGTACTTC,CASSLNAGFAFEQYF
TRBJ2-7,-,-,TRBV18,TGTGCCAGCTCACCACCCGACAGCGACGAGCAGTACTTC,CASSPPDSDEQYF
TRBJ1-2,many,TRBD1,TRBV19,TGTGCCAGTAGTATCGGACAGGAGGGCTACACCTTC,CASSIGQEGYTF
TRBJ2-5,-,-,TRBV7-2,TGTGCCAGCAGCCCCTCGGCCGGAAGAGAGACCCAGTACTTC,CASSPSAGRETQYF
TRBJ1-1,-,-,TRBV2,TGTGCCAGCAACGGCGGGGGAGGGGTGAACACTGAAGCTTTCTTT,CASNGGGGVNTEAFF
TRBJ1-2,-,TRBD1,TRBV3-1,TGTGCCAGCAGCCAAGAGGCGGTCTGGGGACAGGACTATGGCTACACCTTC,CASSQEAVWGQDYGYTF